This TCR beta chain was found in a study of identical twins. In this sample, this clonotype turned up a few times. Via MiXCR, TCRdb re-called the 5' RACE reads, giving one row per CDR3 protein. The sample contains 550,000 to 800,000 distinct CDR3 sequences, around 7.4% of which appear only once. These data also featured in a second study, about yellow fever vaccine responses in identical twins.

The receptor's source is a young woman in good health. Sequencing was carried out using PBMCs.

CDR3 in amino acids: CASSLGEVYGYTF. CDR3 nucleotides: TGCGCCAGCAGCCTTGGGGAAGTCTATGGCTACACCTTC. The chain has TRBV5-1 and TRBJ1-2; D unclear. V was clipped by 4 bases and J by 4 bases, with 11 bases between them. Germline CDR1 reads SGHRS; CDR2 reads YFSETQ. The CDR3 consists of 13 residues.